This T cell receptor beta chain was sequenced during a study of a mutant IDH1 vaccine in newly diagnosed glioma. Study-level background: Former treatment meant radiotherapy, temozolomide, or both; the majority had gotten both.

Profiling relied on immunoSEQ multiplex PCR, and the TCRdb table lists in-frame clones only, not all of them. The sample shows tens of thousands of clones, about 73% of them seen only once. Study-wide results and limits: Among patients, 93.3% showed immune responses induced by the vaccine. Changes in the top peripheral T cell clonotypes seemingly had no bearing on pseudoprogression.

The CDR3 has 13 amino acids. The V gene's germline CDR1 is MNHNS and CDR2 SASEGT. V was pared by 8 bases and J by 4 bases, with 11 bases between. This clone has just a few counts. Its matching antigen is unknown. Documented time point: baseline, week 1 (first vaccination visit). Documented treatment: pre-vaccination baseline after standard-of-care therapy. There were new WHO grade 3 or 4 astrocytomas in the donors, and these were IDH1-mutant and ATRX-lost. This TCR came from a man aged 40-49 years with glioma. Some clones in this sample may be carry-over from other donors' samples. This specimen was PBMCs, taken from a glioma patient treated with radiotherapy, temozolomide or both. The chain couples TRBV6-1 to TRBJ1-4; perhaps TRBD1 as D (5 bases). CDR3 amino acids: CASGTDRNEKLFF. In DNA form, the CDR3 reads TGTGCCAGCGGGACGGACCGTAATGAAAAACTGTTTTTT.